This T cell receptor (delta chain) emerged from a study of gamma-delta T cells after stem cell transplantation. A few counts support this clone. The TCRdb protein, from a much larger clone, departs from this DNA's translation at residue 3, likely by read error; the protein shown derives from the DNA. The germline gives CDR1 GEAIGNYY, CDR2 EKD. The CDR3 is 18 residues long. TCRdb fed the RT-PCR reads into CATT to redo clone calling. Of 2,500 to 3,500 delta-chain clones listed, around 4.4% are singletons. Sequenced sample: gamma-delta T cells. V is TRDV2 and J is TRDJ1; TRDD3 agrees at 7 bases. The origin of this receptor is a human donor. It is not recorded whose cells these are; they may come from a transplant donor. The CDR3 DNA reads TGTGCCCGTGACACCATGCCTTCGACTGGGGAAGACACCGATAAACTCATCTTT. This translates into CARDTMPSTGEDTDKLIF.